This T cell receptor beta chain was profiled in a study of cytomegalovirus exposure and HLA in healthy donors (dated by TCRdb to the late 2010s). General notes on the study: An earlier analysis of some 600 of the donors reported approximately 280 Gb of sequence data and 117 million unique TCR beta sequences obtained from around 170 million T cells. An early release that covered some 630 HLA-typed donors contained approximately 320 gigabases of sequencing data and tens of millions of unique TCR sequences. The genetic ancestry cluster associated with self-reported Caucasian donors included about 81% of the 300 to 450 genotyped donors. The study was designed to test whether signatures of past pathogen exposure could be identified by cataloging public T cell receptors. Using immunosequencing, the study profiled T cell repertoires from 666 subjects and related those repertoires to cytomegalovirus serostatus. In addition to the first cohort of around 670 subjects, a separate validation cohort of 120 different subjects was used. High-throughput TCR immunosequencing, statistical association of individual TCRs with disease status, and machine learning were combined to predict cytomegalovirus infection status. A later analysis re-examined previously published TCR beta repertoires from more than 650 donors and added high-resolution HLA genotyping to investigate patterns of TCR occurrence. The later analysis used no new phenotypic data to find candidate immune exposures, relying instead on TCR beta sequences and their occurrence across donors. An earlier analysis of nearly 600 of the donors applied high-throughput TCR beta sequencing to assess whether each TCR beta V gene segment acted as functional or pseudogenic. Donor age, sex, ethnicity and CMV serostatus were compiled alongside the repertoire data. A later genetic analysis used genome-wide SNP genotypes for about 65% of the roughly 700 donors, treating that subset as a discovery cohort. Every repertoire in the discovery cohort had been generated on one and the same sequencing platform. HLA typing included class I and class II loci at four-digit resolution. The number of donors typed differed by locus, with about 629-630 for A, B, C, DRB1 and DQB1, around 500 for DQA1, some 570 for DPA1, and approximately 470 for DPB1. Roughly five DR-DQ haplotypes were treated as single units for association and clustering because of strong linkage in the cohort. Across 300 to 400 genotyped donors of the cohort, an average of about 220,000 unique TCR beta nucleotide sequences per donor were sequenced, and roughly a sixth of those sequences were non-productive. Study-wide conclusions, independent of this receptor: Because HLA typing was unavailable for some donors at each locus, only the typed subset was used in association tests. In a later analysis, most CMV-associated TCR beta chains were found to appear HLA-restricted, with HLA associations seemingly driven largely by CMV exposure. The sequencing pipeline was judged likely to have produced a cluster of highly shared sequence variants as a technical artifact. In a later analysis, HLA-associated TCR beta chains were found to be more clonally expanded and to have lower generation probabilities than equally common non-associated chains. Across donors, most TCR sequences were observed very rarely, whereas some public TCRs were present in many individuals. At a false discovery rate of 0.05, a later analysis linked fewer than 20,000 TCR beta sequences to specific HLA alleles. A later analysis found that TCR association rates varied across HLA loci, with DRB1 alleles showing the most associated TCRs and HLA-C alleles the fewest. This cohort had only TCR beta chains sequenced, and the lack of alpha or paired-chain data limited which features could be detected. In vitro tests confirmed that a few of the cytomegalovirus-associated TCR beta chains recognize cytomegalovirus antigens. In a later genetic analysis, fewer N-insertions in productive TCRs were reported among donors in an Asian-associated ancestry cluster than the roughly 640-donor mean. Because the 87-base-pair reads could not distinguish some IMGT-functional V segments, including TRBV6-2 and TRBV6-3, those segments were excluded. Because counts were too low, roughly 16 rarely observed V segments, including chromosome 9 orphons, were left out of the earlier analysis of several hundred of the donors. When HLA alleles, especially DR and DQ, strongly co-occurred, attributing TCR associations to individual alleles was difficult. The presence/absence analyses assumed that sequencing depth was roughly uniform across donors, and that assumption may not be true. In the study, some 160 TCR beta chains were listed as associated with cytomegalovirus. The classifier was reported to diagnose cytomegalovirus status with high specificity and sensitivity in both the original and validation cohorts. A further reported finding was that TCR beta sequences accurately predicted the HLA-A and HLA-B alleles for most subjects in the first cohort. In a later genetic analysis, a missense DCLRE1C variant was associated with V-gene and J-gene trimming of TCR beta chains, and the association was replicated in an independent cohort. The authors suggested that the approach could potentially be generalized to other disease states and immunological phenotypes. Broadly in line with IMGT annotations, most TCR beta V segments showed up in productive rearrangements about 87% or about 30% of the time in an earlier analysis of roughly 590 of the donors. According to a later analysis, parvovirus B19, influenza, CMV and Epstein-Barr virus appeared linked to several top co-occurrence clusters. CMV serostatus was the only immune exposure information available for the cohort. Linkage disequilibrium might explain the correlated functional status among segregating V segments, but an unknown experimental factor could not be ruled out.

For CDR1 and CDR2, the germline V gene lists SNHLY and FYNNEI. From the cysteine through the phenylalanine, the CDR3 covers 15 amino acids. Only the CDR3 portion is preserved as DNA: 45 bases, with reading frame beginning at the first base. V is trimmed back by 6 bases and J by 5 bases, and the junction contains 2 bases that no gene match accounts for. The library relied on the immunoSEQ multiplex PCR assay. For the multiplex PCR, a mixture combining 60 forward primers for TCR Vbeta segments and 13 reverse primers for TCR Jbeta segments was used. A multiplex PCR assay on genomic DNA amplified the CDR3 region of rearranged TCR beta genes. The amplified TCR beta libraries were sequenced on the Illumina HiSeq System as 87-base-pair reads. In the original analysis: Across the roughly 640 repertoires, a later analysis counted some 81 million unique TCR beta chains, 9 million to 14 million of which were shared by at least two donors. A nearest-neighbor algorithm error-corrected the raw reads and collapsed the reads into unique sequences, merging closely related sequences to remove PCR and sequencing errors. V, D and J gene segments were assigned by aligning CDR3 sequences to IMGT reference sequences. Each retained sequence needed at least a six-nucleotide match to both a V gene segment and a J gene segment. A rearrangement was called productive if the CDR3 had no stop codons and remained in frame with V and J, and every other rearrangement was called non-productive. Following IMGT convention, CDR3 was defined as the stretch from the second conserved V-encoded cysteine to the conserved J-encoded phenylalanine. In an earlier analysis of around 600 of the donors, sequences lacking an unambiguous match to a single V gene segment were excluded. An earlier analysis of about 600 of the donors called V segments functional above 56.7% productive rearrangements and segregating when the between-donor standard deviation exceeded 5%. A statistical classification framework was built for diagnosing cytomegalovirus status from the catalog of TCR beta chain sequences. In a later analysis, V and J genes were assigned by comparing TCR nucleotide sequences against IMGT/GENE-DB human TR gene sequences. The TCRdist pipeline was used in a later analysis to assign CDR3 sequences and most-parsimonious VDJ recombination scenarios. In a later analysis, each TCR beta chain was defined by its CDR3 amino acid sequence together with its V-gene family, and reads without a unique V-gene family were excluded. As a way to deal with suspected cross-contamination and a sequencing artifact, a later analysis dropped hundreds of nucleotide sequences that were highly shared and had low generation probability. In a later analysis, a clonal expansion index for each public chain was calculated from normalized within-repertoire ranks of inferred template counts. In a later analysis, generation probabilities were computed with a VDJ recombination model fitted to out-of-frame rearrangements, and the resulting probabilities were checked against IGoR. In a later analysis, TCR-TCR, TCR-HLA and TCR-CMV co-occurrence was scored with hypergeometric tests, and a repertoire-size bias correction was applied to TCR pairs. False discovery rates were estimated in a later analysis by permuting HLA or CMV assignments 20 times. In a later analysis, co-occurring TCRs were grouped using DBSCAN, with TCRdist sequence similarity added in when clustering inside HLA-allele-positive subsets. For co-occurrence clustering, repertoires with fewer than 30,000 or more than 120,000 public chains were excluded, along with about five repertoires with anomalous nucleotide sharing. This immuneACCESS table, as held by TCRdb, lists in-frame sequences with V and J called but not all clones. Of the missing ones, under half trace to an unresolved V gene in checked studies; the others have no known cause. V, J and clone size derive from that table, while D and trimming were established from the DNA sequence. Present in this sample are around 99,000 clones, more than 75% of which were seen just once. The ten largest clones capture approximately 2.5% of the sample.

The cohort was made up of roughly 670 healthy bone marrow donors. Cohort members were all nominally healthy when sampled, although unrecorded immune exposures were likely present. The donor was CMV seropositive and belonged to the group of 250 to 350 seropositive cohort members. A peripheral blood sample was collected from each donor, and TCR beta sequencing was performed on peripheral blood mononuclear cells. Genomic DNA was extracted from the blood cell samples with the Qiagen DNeasy Blood Extraction Kit. This clone has only a few counts. What this receptor recognizes is not known. No base qualities exist here, and no much larger clone lies one base off it.

The sequenced material came from PBMCs. Recombination connected TRBV2 to TRBJ2-3; the junction holds 16 bases that match TRBD2. The receptor was isolated from a man younger than 45 in good health and CMV-seropositive. The CDR3 region has the sequence CASRGLAGGRDTQYF. At the DNA level, the sequence is TGTGCCAGCAGGGGACTAGCGGGGGGGCGAGATACGCAGTATTTT.